One sample yielded the 12 T cell receptor beta chains listed below, sequenced in a study of CD4 and CD8 cells across lung adenocarcinoma regions. From the PCR reads, TCRdb called clonotypes with MiXCR, one entry per CDR3 protein. In the table there are about 9,200 distinct CDR3 sequences, around half of which are singletons. What was sequenced was CD8+ T cells from the margin of a lung tumor. Receptors originate from a female donor with lung adenocarcinoma. The CD4 and CD8 labels of this study may be unreliable.

This clonotype was seen repeatedly, ten times or more. This sequence joins TRBV27 and TRBJ1-2, with 10 positions matching TRBD1. V trimming: 7 bases; J trimming: 0 bases; junction bases outside the gene matches: 11. The germline gives CDR1 MNHEY, CDR2 SMNVEV (reference sequence). The CDR3 totals 17 residues. The DNA for the CDR3 is TGTGCCAGCACCCCGGGACAGGGGACGAAAGCTAACTATGGCTACACCTTC. Translated: CASTPGQGTKANYGYTF.

The chain recombines TRBV6-5 with TRBJ1-4; 9 nucleotides match TRBD1. Looked up from germline, CDR1 is MNHEY and CDR2 is SVGAGI. The CDR3 is 21 amino acids. V shed 0 bases, J shed 3 bases, and the junction held 17 bases outside the gene matches. The CDR3 here is CASSYSQWGQGVRGANEKLFF. CDR3 sequence (DNA): TGTGCCAGCAGTTACTCGCAGTGGGGACAGGGAGTGAGGGGAGCTAATGAAAAACTGTTTTTT.

By share, this clonotype counts as medium-sized. The genes are TRBV10-1 and TRBJ2-3, with D perhaps matching TRBD1 (6 bases). Germline V CDR1 and CDR2: WNHNN, SYGVQD (reference sequence). Trimming took 8 bases from V and 2 from J, leaving 11 bases between them. There are 13 residues in the CDR3. The CDR3 region has the DNA TGCGCCAGCGCAGGGGTTGACACAGATACGCAGTATTTT. This gives the protein CASAGVDTDTQYF.

With respect to this clonotype: At one end, the junction sequence differs from germline, possibly due to a read error. The chain joins TRBV10-1 to TRBJ2-3; D is undetermined. CDR1 WNHNN and CDR2 SYGVQD come from the germline V gene (reference sequence). This CDR3 is 14 amino acids long. The CDR3 protein is CGSTGRQDPDTQYF. The CDR3 coding sequence is TGCGGCAGCACGGGCAGGCAAGACCCAGACACGCAGTATTTT.

This rearrangement joins TRBV6-2 or TRBV6-3 to TRBJ2-5, with D perhaps TRBD1 (6 bases). CDR3 length: 16 residues. Germline V gene sequence: CDR1 MNHEY, CDR2 SVGEGT. The germline V and J ends were trimmed by 2 bases and 5 bases, with 18 bases remaining between them. In nucleotides, the CDR3 is TGTGCCAGCAGTTACGGCAGGGGAGTTGGTAGGGAGACCCAGTACTTC. This encodes CASSYGRGVGRETQYF.

Sample share makes this clonotype medium-sized. This chain links TRBV6-5 with TRBJ2-1, with D possibly being TRBD1 or TRBD2 (5 bases each). Per germline, CDR1 MNHEY and CDR2 SVGAGI. The CDR3 extends over 16 amino acids. Trimming pared 1 base from V and 4 bases from J, leaving 14 bases between. Written as DNA, the CDR3 is TGTGCCAGCAGTTACTTAGATCCGGGGCGTTACAATGAGCAGTTCTTC. It specifies CASSYLDPGRYNEQFF.

This clonotype is termed medium-sized. This chain uses TRBV6-1 with TRBJ2-1; perhaps TRBD1 as D (6 bases). CDR1 is MNHNS and CDR2 is SASEGT in the germline V gene. V dropped 2 bases and J dropped 8 bases, with 22 bases sitting between them. The CDR3 loop spans 17 amino acids. The CDR3 region has the DNA TGTGCCAGCAGTGAAAGAGAGGGGGTCAGTGGGAGCGATGAGCAGTTCTTC. Translated: CASSEREGVSGSDEQFF.

This clonotype showed up just a few times. V gene TRBV4-1 combines with J gene TRBJ2-1; D unresolved. Per the germline V gene, CDR1 is MGHRA and CDR2 is YSYEKL. The CDR3 totals 15 residues. V was clipped by 0 bases and J by 9 bases, with 15 bases between them. CDR3 protein: CASSQDPGTTVEQFF. CDR3 DNA sequence: TGCGCCAGCAGCCAAGATCCAGGAACTACTGTTGAGCAGTTCTTC.

This clonotype was observed a handful of times. V gene TRBV12-3 or TRBV12-4 combines with J gene TRBJ2-1; D possibly uses TRBD1 or TRBD2 (7 bases each). There are 15 residues in the CDR3. V was pared by 7 bases and J by 3 bases, with 16 bases between. CDR3 sequence: CASTSGGLLYNEQFF. The CDR3 coding sequence is TGTGCCAGCACCTCAGGGGGACTACTCTACAATGAGCAGTTCTTC.

The gene calls are TRBV27 and TRBJ2-5; no firm D call. Germline CDR1 is MNHEY and CDR2 is SMNVEV (reference sequence). The CDR3 has 11 amino acids. Here the CDR3 DNA reads TGTGGGAGCCGTGCTCCAGAGACCCAGTACTTC. Translating it yields CGSRAPETQYF.

The chain is built from TRBV6-1 and TRBJ2-1; no reliable D call. CDR1 MNHNS and CDR2 SASEGT come from the germline V gene. V gave up 7 bases and J gave up 5 bases, with 6 bases separating them. The CDR3 extends over 11 amino acids. Written as DNA, the CDR3 is TGTGCCAGCACCGCAGACAATGAGCAGTTCTTC. This gives the protein CASTADNEQFF.

V gene TRBV27 combines with J gene TRBJ2-5; TRBD1 is a possible D gene (5 bases). This CDR3 contains 11 residues. Germline CDR1 reads MNHEY; CDR2 reads SMNVEV (reference sequence). The CDR3 region is CGGRHPETQYF. CDR3 in DNA: TGTGGGGGCCGTCACCCAGAGACCCAGTACTTC.